The clone carrying this TCR beta chain was recorded many times. Its matching antigen is unknown. The length of the CDR3 is 15 residues. The germline V and J ends were trimmed by 7 bases and 4 bases, with 17 bases remaining between them. Germline values: CDR1 SGHRS, CDR2 YFSETQ. This sample is part of a study of neurological immune-mediated disorders. Study-wide results and limits: Phylogenetic grouping assigned the repertoires of 18 of 34 multiple sclerosis patients to one related-CDR3 cluster, which constitutes a possible signature. Association with the multiple sclerosis repertoire cluster was not found for any clinical or MRI feature.

The cDNA was generated by 5'RACE with 10-nucleotide random UMIs. TCRdb used MiXCR to reprocess the 5' RACE reads, holding one entry per CDR3 protein. Of tens of thousands of distinct CDR3 sequences listed, roughly 3.5% were seen once; the top ten hold 2.9%. A total of 2 million PBMCs stored at -80 degrees C provided the unsorted libraries. The origin of this receptor is a woman aged 50 to 60 with multiple sclerosis. The genes are TRBV5-1 and TRBJ2-2, with D perhaps given as TRBD1 or TRBD2 (6 bases each). The sample consisted of PBMCs. The CDR3 is CASCPSGAGTGELFF. The CDR3 nucleotides are TGCGCCAGCTGTCCTTCGGGGGCGGGCACCGGGGAGCTGTTTTTT.